What follows are 31 T cell receptor beta chains derived from one specimen sequenced in a study of radiotherapy plus CTLA-4 blockade in lung cancer. Assay used: immunoSEQ multiplex PCR; TCRdb lists only in-frame clones, some missing. The sample contains around 31,000 clones, around 80% of which appear only once. This specimen was peripheral blood, taken from a patient treated with radiotherapy plus ipilimumab. These receptors all come from a human donor with non-small cell lung cancer who had stable disease on radiotherapy plus ipilimumab.

This clone was counted only a few times. The rearrangement links TRBV30 to TRBJ2-7; possible D gene TRBD1, 5 bases. The CDR3 consists of 10 residues. V was clipped by 8 bases and J by 5 bases, with 10 bases between them. Germline V CDR1 and CDR2: GTSNPN, SVGIG (reference sequence). In DNA, the CDR3 is TGTGCCCCACAGGCGGACGAGCAGTACTTC. Translation: CAPQADEQYF.

This clone was seen more than once but under ten times. V is TRBV6-1 and J is TRBJ1-5; TRBD1 aligns across 7 bases. CDR3 size: 15 residues. J lost 6 bases, V lost 7 bases, and 12 bases had no gene match. Germline-derived CDR1 and CDR2 are MNHNS and SASEGT. The CDR3 DNA reads TGTGCCAGCACCTTAGACAGGGTTGGTACTCAGCCCCAGCATTTT. Translated, it gives CASTLDRVGTQPQHF.

This chain connects TRBV7-3 to TRBJ2-6; the D gene is possibly TRBD2 (7 bases). The germline V and J ends were trimmed by 2 bases and 2 bases, with 10 bases remaining between them. In germline, CDR1 is SGHTA, CDR2 FQGTGA. CDR3 length equals 16 residues. The CDR3: CASSLQGRAGANVLTF. The CDR3, as DNA: TGTGCCAGCAGCTTACAGGGGAGGGCTGGGGCCAACGTCCTGACTTTC.

V is TRBV9 and J is TRBJ2-3; 11 bases agree with TRBD2. V lost 1 base and J lost 2; bases outside the gene matches: 9. Germline lookup yields CDR1 SGDLS and CDR2 YYNGEE. The CDR3 is made up of 18 amino acids. The CDR3 sequence: CASSVTGTSGLLTDTQYF. The CDR3 DNA reads as TGTGCCAGCAGCGTAACCGGGACTAGCGGACTACTCACAGATACGCAGTATTTT.

This clone was observed a few times. V gene TRBV19 combines with J gene TRBJ2-6; TRBD1 agrees at 7 bases. J was trimmed by 3 bases and V by 5 bases; bases with no gene match: 1. Germline CDR1 is LNHDA and CDR2 is SQIVND (reference sequence). The CDR3 runs 14 residues. CDR3: CASSDRVGANVLTF. The CDR3 DNA reads as TGTGCCAGTAGTGACAGGGTTGGGGCCAACGTCCTGACTTTC.

The chain has TRBV9 and TRBJ1-4; 7 bases are a match to TRBD1. This CDR3 has 16 amino acids. From germline, CDR1 is SGDLS and CDR2 YYNGEE. V shed 3 bases, J shed 2 bases, and the junction held 7 bases outside the gene matches. The CDR3: CASSDTGEPTNEKLFF. The CDR3 DNA reads as TGTGCCAGCAGCGACACAGGGGAGCCCACTAATGAAAAACTGTTTTTT.

V is TRBV5-4 and J is TRBJ1-5, with D possibly being TRBD1 (6 bases). In germline, CDR1 is SGHNT, CDR2 YYREEE (reference sequence). The CDR3 extends over 12 amino acids. V was clipped by 4 bases and J by 6 bases, with 8 bases between them. The CDR3 nucleotides read TGTGCCAGCAGCCTGGACAGTCAGCCCCAGCATTTT. Encoded protein: CASSLDSQPQHF.

The rearrangement uses TRBV7-8 and TRBJ2-3; 9 bases fit TRBD1. V lost 1 base and J lost 4; bases outside the gene matches: 3. CDR3 length: 15 amino acids. Germline assignment: CDR1 SGHVS and CDR2 FQNEAQ. CDR3 sequence reads: CASSLVGQGADTQYF. The CDR3 DNA reads TGTGCCAGCAGCTTAGTGGGACAGGGTGCAGATACGCAGTATTTT.

The rearrangement uses TRBV28 and TRBJ2-2; TRBD1 matches 10 bases. After removal of 6 bases from V and 4 bases from J, the junction contained 14 bases not matched to a gene. This CDR3 has 18 residues. Per the germline V gene, CDR1 is MDHEN and CDR2 is SYDVKM. The CDR3 DNA is TGTGCCAGCAGCGACAGGGGGCGACTGAGAGGAGCCACCGGGGAGCTGTTTTTT. It translates to CASSDRGRLRGATGELFF.

V is TRBV19 and J is TRBJ1-2; D is undetermined. The CDR3 loop spans 13 amino acids. The germline V and J ends were trimmed by 4 bases and 8 bases, with 14 bases remaining between them. Germline-derived CDR1 and CDR2 are LNHDA and SQIVND (reference sequence). The CDR3 nucleotides read TGTGCCAGTAGTAGGTTTCAGGTTATCGGCTACACCTTC. It is translated as CASSRFQVIGYTF.

This clone was seen a few times. This chain uses TRBV4-2 with TRBJ1-2, with D possibly TRBD1 on 6 matching bases. This CDR3 has 12 amino acids. Germline V lookup: CDR1 LGHNA, CDR2 YNFKEQ. V lost 0 bases and J 8 bases, leaving 7 bases between the germline ends. The CDR3, as DNA: TGTGCCAGCAGCCAAGATACAGGGGGCTACACCTTC. Translated: CASSQDTGGYTF.

This clone was seen a single time. V and J are TRBV9 and TRBJ2-1; D perhaps matches TRBD1 (6 bases). Trimming removed 3 bases at V and 0 bases at J, with 13 bases between. CDR1 is SGDLS, CDR2 YYNGEE, per germline. The CDR3 is made up of 16 amino acids. The CDR3 loop is CASSAPPDSSYNEQFF. The CDR3 DNA sequence: TGTGCCAGCAGCGCTCCCCCGGACAGCTCCTACAATGAGCAGTTCTTC.

Concerning this clone: A read error may account for a junction end that differs from germline. The V and J genes are TRBV5-6 and TRBJ1-3, with 10 bases aligning to TRBD1. CDR3 size: 11 residues. Germline V gene lookup returns CDR1 SGHDT and CDR2 YYEEEE. The CDR3 nucleotides are TGTGCCAGCAGCCCCGGGACAGGGGCCTCATTT. This codes for CASSPGTGASF.

The rearrangement joins TRBV27 to TRBJ1-2; a weak D match, TRBD1 (5 bases). Trimming removed 5 bases from V and 4 bases from J, with 8 bases in between. The germline gives CDR1 MNHEY, CDR2 SMNVEV (reference sequence). The CDR3 spans 12 residues. CDR3 protein: CASSDSPYGYTF. The CDR3, as DNA: TGTGCCAGCAGTGACAGTCCCTATGGCTACACCTTC.

This clone was recorded once. The gene calls are TRBV19 and TRBJ1-5, with 7 positions matching TRBD1. CDR3 length: 16 residues. Germline CDR1 and CDR2: LNHDA and SQIVND (reference sequence). Trimming cost V 6 bases and J 1 base; bases outside gene matches: 9. DNA for the CDR3: TGTGCCAGTAGCCCCGGGACAGTTGGCAGCAATCAGCCCCAGCATTTT. This translates into CASSPGTVGSNQPQHF. The whole variable domain, remainder taken from reference TRBV19 and TRBJ1-5, is DGGITQSPKYLFRKEGQNVTLSCEQNLNHDAMYWYRQDPGQGLRLIYYSQIVNDFQKGDIAEGYSVSREKKESFPLTVTSAQKNPTAFYLCASSPGTVGSNQPQHFGDGTRLSIL.

The chain recombines TRBV10-2 with TRBJ2-3, with 8 bases aligning to TRBD1. Germline loops: CDR1 WSHSY, CDR2 SAAADI. Trimming took 6 bases from V and 9 from J; bases not matched to a gene: 11. The CDR3 is 14 amino acids. The CDR3 DNA is TGCGCCAGCAGAGGACAGGGTAATCAGGCGACGCAGTATTTT. Its protein is CASRGQGNQATQYF.

CDR3 protein: CASSTHEGGVRYGYTF. The DNA for the CDR3 is TGTGCCAGCAGCACTCACGAGGGGGGAGTTCGATATGGCTACACCTTC. The chain carries TRBV13 and TRBJ1-2; possible D gene TRBD1, 6 bases. CDR1 is PRHDT, CDR2 FYEKMQ, per germline (reference sequence). The V end lost 5 bases, the J end lost 5 bases, and 21 bases lay between the germline ends. The CDR3 extends over 16 amino acids. The complete variable domain, with remaining parts taken from reference TRBV13 and TRBJ1-2, reads AAGVIQSPRHLIKEKRETATLKCYPIPRHDTVYWYQQGPGQDPQFLISFYEKMQSDKGSIPDRFSAQQFSDYHSELNMSSLELGDSALYFCASSTHEGGVRYGYTFGSGTRLTVV.

This chain connects TRBV6-5 to TRBJ1-2; D remains ambiguous. Germline values: CDR1 MNHEY, CDR2 SVGAGI. The CDR3 contains 15 residues. Deletions cut 6 bases from V and 0 bases from J, with 14 bases between. CDR3 residues: CASRMSGETNYGYTF. CDR3 in DNA: TGTGCCAGCAGGATGTCCGGAGAGACTAACTATGGCTACACCTTC.

The rearrangement links TRBV28 to TRBJ1-1; tentatively, D is TRBD1 (5 bases). The V end was cut by 3 bases, the J end by 5 bases, with 25 bases between. The CDR3 runs to 18 residues. Germline CDR1 and CDR2: MDHEN and SYDVKM. The CDR3 DNA reads TGTGCCAGCAGTTTTACTGTTTCAGGGTCCCTTGAGAGGACTGAAGCTTTCTTT. Its protein is CASSFTVSGSLERTEAFF. The full variable domain, rest sourced from reference TRBV28 and TRBJ1-1, is DVKVTQSSRYLVKRTGEKVFLECVQDMDHENMFWYRQDPGLGLRLIYFSYDVKMKEKGDIPEGYSVSREKKERFSLILESASTNQTSMYLCASSFTVSGSLERTEAFFGQGTRLTVV.

This clone appeared a few times. The chain recombines TRBV4-1 with TRBJ2-5, with TRBD2 identical over 9 bases. The CDR3 has 15 residues. Trimming took 4 bases from V and 4 from J; bases not matched to a gene: 7. CDR1 and CDR2 from the germline V gene are MGHRA and YSYEKL. In nucleotides, the CDR3 is TGCGCCAGCAGCCCTCAGGGGCGGGGGGGAGAGACCCAGTACTTC. This gives the protein CASSPQGRGGETQYF.

The chain uses TRBV2 and TRBJ1-1, with 12 bases matching TRBD1. CDR3 size: 19 residues. Germline V CDR1 and CDR2: SNHLY, FYNNEI. Trimming took 7 bases from V and 0 from J; bases not matched to a gene: 15. CDR3 coding DNA: TGTGCCAGCAAACAGCGGTTCCGGGACAGGGGGCGGATGAACACTGAAGCTTTCTTT. It specifies CASKQRFRDRGRMNTEAFF.

The chain uses TRBV6-1 and TRBJ1-2; D is undetermined. CDR3 length: 14 residues. V was clipped by 7 bases and J by 8 bases, with 20 bases between them. CDR1 and CDR2 (germline): MNHNS, SASEGT. The CDR3 DNA sequence: TGTGCCAGCACCCTGGGTACCGGTTCGGGAGGCTACACCTTC. This translates into CASTLGTGSGGYTF.

The CDR3 protein is CASSDGHNSPLHF. The CDR3 DNA follows: TGCGCCAGCAGTGACGGACATAATTCACCCCTCCACTTT. The chain recombines TRBV10-1 with TRBJ1-6, with D uncertain. Between the trimmed V and J ends, which lost 3 bases and 5 bases, there was a span of 5 bases. CDR1 and CDR2 (germline): WNHNN, SYGVQD (reference sequence). This CDR3 region has 13 residues.

A few counts support this clone. The chain links TRBV5-6 to TRBJ1-2; no firm D call. This CDR3 comprises 15 residues. Germline lookup yields CDR1 SGHDT and CDR2 YYEEEE. Trimming shortened V by 1 base and J by 0 bases, and 10 bases separated the two germline ends. The CDR3: CASSLFGVTNYGYTF. The CDR3 region has the DNA TGTGCCAGCAGCTTGTTTGGGGTTACTAACTATGGCTACACCTTC.

The rearrangement links TRBV5-1 to TRBJ1-2, with 7 bases matching TRBD1. The trim removed 2 bases at V and 6 bases at J, leaving 7 bases unmatched. The CDR3 length is 14 residues. Germline V gives CDR1 SGHRS, CDR2 YFSETQ. The CDR3 protein is CASSLGTGDDGYTF. CDR3 sequence (DNA): TGCGCCAGCAGCTTAGGAACAGGGGATGATGGCTACACCTTC.

This chain links TRBV11-2 with TRBJ1-1, with 7 nucleotides matching TRBD1. The CDR3 totals 17 residues. V gave up 5 bases and J gave up 5 bases; unmatched junction bases: 17. The germline gives CDR1 SGHAT, CDR2 FQNNGV. The CDR3 DNA is TGTGCCAGCAGCACCCGACAGGGAGGTCTTCTCGGTACTGAAGCTTTCTTT. Translating gives CASSTRQGGLLGTEAFF.

This chain connects TRBV28 to TRBJ1-2; tentative D call: TRBD1 (5 bases). V was shortened by 9 bases and J by 6 bases, with 14 bases between the two germline ends. The CDR3 is made up of 12 amino acids. Per germline, CDR1 MDHEN and CDR2 SYDVKM. The CDR3 region is CASSGTINGYTF. The CDR3 DNA follows: TGTGCCAGTTCCGGGACTATCAATGGCTACACCTTC.

V and J are TRBV6-1 and TRBJ1-2; D possibly corresponds to TRBD1 (5 bases). V shed 5 bases and J shed 4 bases, with 11 bases lying between them. Germline loops: CDR1 MNHNS, CDR2 SASEGT. The length of the CDR3 is 13 residues. CDR3 in DNA: TGTGCCAGCAGTAAGGACAAGTCCTATGGCTACACCTTC. Its protein product is CASSKDKSYGYTF.

V usage is TRBV6-6 and J usage is TRBJ2-7; D is possibly TRBD1 (6 bases). Trimming stripped 7 bases from V and 6 bases from J, with 13 bases between. This CDR3 is 12 amino acids long. CDR1 is MNHNY and CDR2 is SVGAGI in the germline V gene (reference sequence). The CDR3 here is CASTTGIREQYF. As DNA, the CDR3 is TGTGCCAGCACAACAGGGATCCGCGAGCAGTACTTC.

V and J are TRBV19 and TRBJ1-2, with 7 bases identical to TRBD1. After removal of 3 bases from V and 5 bases from J, the junction contained 6 bases not matched to a gene. Germline CDR1 and CDR2: LNHDA and SQIVND (reference sequence). This CDR3 contains 14 residues. CDR3 sequence: CASSIRQTGYGYTF. CDR3 in DNA: TGTGCCAGTAGTATTCGGCAGACAGGGTATGGCTACACCTTC. Supplemented by reference TRBV19 and TRBJ1-2, the full variable domain reads DGGITQSPKYLFRKEGQNVTLSCEQNLNHDAMYWYRQDPGQGLRLIYYSQIVNDFQKGDIAEGYSVSREKKESFPLTVTSAQKNPTAFYLCASSIRQTGYGYTFGSGTRLTVV.

This clone was detected once. This CDR3 reads CASSLWTGGITGELFF. The CDR3 nucleotides are TGTGCCAGCAGTTTATGGACAGGGGGCATCACCGGGGAGCTGTTTTTT. The chain has TRBV28 and TRBJ2-2, with TRBD1 matching over 10 bases. The CDR3 length is 16 residues. CDR1 is MDHEN and CDR2 is SYDVKM in the germline V gene. Trimming took 0 bases from V and 4 from J; bases not matched to a gene: 2.